This T cell receptor (beta chain) was profiled in a study of blood T cell repertoires in COVID-19. The wider study: Samples taken during acute and convalescent COVID-19 were collected in the United States, Italy and Spain. Nucleic acid was either cDNA or gDNA, and it came from T cells, B-cell-depleted T cells, or PBMCs.

V was clipped by 1 base and J by 5 bases; unmatched bases: 0. The CDR3 is 15 residues long. Germline V gene data show CDR1 as SGHRS and CDR2 as YFSETQ. Original processing notes: Reference gene primer amplification gave estimated nucleated cell counts. Profiling relied on immunoSEQ multiplex PCR, and the TCRdb table lists in-frame clones only, not all of them. The V and J calls and the clone size are those of that table, but D and trimming were determined from the DNA. This table has about 66,000 clones, around 84% appearing once. The sequence came from a middle-aged man with active COVID-19. What was sequenced was peripheral blood. The V call is TRBV5-1, the J call TRBJ2-1; 13 bases are a match to TRBD2. The CDR3 coding sequence is TGCGCCAGCAGCTTGACTAGCGGGGGGGACAATGAGCAGTTCTTC. Translation: CASSLTSGGDNEQFF.